One and the same sample provided the 20 T cell receptor beta chains below, sequenced in a study of blood T cell repertoires in COVID-19. Profiled with immunoSEQ multiplex PCR; TCRdb holds only in-frame clones, not every one. The table shows about 150,000 clones, with 91% occurring only once. What was sequenced was peripheral blood. These receptors were obtained from a man aged 50-60 years with acute or convalescent COVID-19.

The chain links TRBV7-6 to TRBJ2-2; 7 nucleotides match TRBD1. The germline CDR1 and CDR2 sequences are SGHVS and FNYEAQ. The CDR3 is 21 amino acids. V gave up 1 base and J gave up 2 bases; unmatched junction bases: 19. The CDR3 nucleotides are TGTGCCAGCAGCTTAGTTACCAGGGGGAGACTTACTATGTCCAACACCGGGGAGCTGTTTTTT. This sequence encodes CASSLVTRGRLTMSNTGELFF.

This clone was observed a single time. V and J are TRBV9 and TRBJ2-1; 15 nucleotides align to TRBD2. Trimming removed 0 bases from V and 4 bases from J; junction bases left unmatched: 2. The CDR3 runs 17 residues. Germline CDR1 reads SGDLS; CDR2 reads YYNGEE. DNA of the CDR3: TGTGCCAGCAGCGTAGCAGGACTAGCGGGAGGGTACAATGAGCAGTTCTTC. Translation: CASSVAGLAGGYNEQFF.

This chain links TRBV5-1 with TRBJ2-3, with a possible D match to TRBD2 (6 bases). The V and J ends lost 2 bases and 4 bases respectively, with 14 bases between them. This CDR3 contains 15 residues. CDR1 is SGHRS and CDR2 is YFSETQ in the germline V gene. The CDR3 protein is CASSFSGPPPDTQYF. CDR3 bases: TGCGCCAGCAGCTTTAGCGGACCCCCCCCAGATACGCAGTATTTT. Based on the CDR3 plus reference TRBV5-1 and TRBJ2-3, the full variable domain is KAGVTQTPRYLIKTRGQQVTLSCSPISGHRSVSWYQQTPGQGLQFLFEYFSETQRNKGNFPGRFSGRQFSNSRSEMNVSTLELGDSALYLCASSFSGPPPDTQYFGPGTRLTVL.

The chain has TRBV9 and TRBJ1-1, with D perhaps TRBD1 (6 bases). The germline V and J ends were trimmed by 3 bases and 1 base, with 19 bases remaining between them. The length of the CDR3 is 17 residues. Germline V gene sequence: CDR1 SGDLS, CDR2 YYNGEE. CDR3 protein: CASSEIHRATRNTEAFF. The CDR3 nucleotides are TGTGCCAGCAGCGAGATACACAGGGCGACCAGGAACACTGAAGCTTTCTTT.

The J gene is TRBJ2-1, the V gene TRBV7-2; 7 nucleotides agree with TRBD2. With V trimmed by 5 bases and J by 3 bases, 10 bases remained unmatched. CDR1 SGHTA and CDR2 FQGNSA come from the germline V gene. The length of the CDR3 is 16 residues. This chain's CDR3 is CASSKDGDYHYNEQFF. The CDR3 DNA follows: TGTGCCAGCAGCAAAGATGGGGACTACCACTACAATGAGCAGTTCTTC.

The rearrangement joins TRBV11-2 to TRBJ1-3; no reliable D call. The CDR3 length is 12 residues. V lost 4 bases and J lost 2, with 3 bases in between. Germline CDR1 reads SGHAT; CDR2 reads FQNNGV. The CDR3, as DNA: TGTGCCAGCAGCTCGGCTGGAAACACCATATATTTT. Translated, it gives CASSSAGNTIYF.

The chain uses TRBV28 and TRBJ1-1; 7 nucleotides agree with TRBD1. Germline V gene sequence: CDR1 MDHEN, CDR2 SYDVKM. The ends lost 8 bases at V and 1 base at J; junction bases unmatched: 7. CDR3 length equals 14 residues. This CDR3 reads CASPGQEPNTEAFF. CDR3 bases: TGTGCCAGCCCAGGACAGGAACCGAACACTGAAGCTTTCTTT.

This rearrangement joins TRBV10-3 to TRBJ2-5; the D gene is possibly TRBD1 (7 bases). CDR3 size: 11 residues. CDR1 and CDR2 from the germline V gene are ENHRY and SYGVKD. The V gene lost 8 bases and the J gene lost 11 bases, with 15 bases spanning the gap. The CDR3 bases are TGTGCCATCGGGGAACAGGGGACTCAGTACTTC. Its translation: CAIGEQGTQYF.

The chain joins TRBV3-1 (or the pseudogene TRBV3-2) to TRBJ2-6, with a tentative D call TRBD1 (6 bases). CDR3 length: 17 amino acids. Per germline, CDR1 LGHDT and CDR2 YNNKEL (reference sequence). V was clipped by 0 bases and J by 4 bases, with 13 bases between them. In nucleotides, the CDR3 is TGTGCCAGCAGCCAAGAAGTGGGGGCCACGGGGGCCAACGTCCTGACTTTC. Encoded protein: CASSQEVGATGANVLTF.

V usage is TRBV9 and J usage is TRBJ2-3; TRBD2 aligns across 10 bases. Unmatched junction bases numbered 6, after V lost 6 bases and J lost 5 bases. CDR1 is SGDLS, CDR2 YYNGEE, per germline. This CDR3 comprises 14 residues. CDR3 sequence: CASKPSGRGDTQYF. The CDR3 nucleotides are TGTGCCAGCAAACCTAGCGGGAGAGGAGATACGCAGTATTTT.

This CDR3 reads CASSVSPGLAGGPGSYEQYV. The DNA for the CDR3 is TGTGCCAGCAGCGTCAGCCCAGGACTAGCGGGGGGGCCTGGCTCCTACGAGCAGTACGTC. The chain joins TRBV9 to TRBJ2-7, with 15 bases that match TRBD2. The CDR3 covers 20 residues. Trimming took 2 bases from V and 0 from J; bases not matched to a gene: 12. Germline lookup yields CDR1 SGDLS and CDR2 YYNGEE.

The rearrangement joins TRBV4-1 to TRBJ2-1; 9 bases map to TRBD1. From germline, CDR1 is MGHRA and CDR2 YSYEKL. The CDR3 runs 16 residues. After removal of 1 base from V and 6 bases from J, the junction contained 7 bases not matched to a gene. CDR3: CASSQVDSTGGNEQFF. CDR3 coding DNA: TGCGCCAGCAGCCAAGTAGACTCGACAGGGGGCAATGAGCAGTTCTTC.

V gene TRBV7-9 combines with J gene TRBJ2-3; 11 bases agree with TRBD2. The length of the CDR3 is 16 residues. Losses at the gene ends were 2 bases for V and 2 bases for J; bases not matched to a gene: 3. Per the germline V gene, CDR1 is SEHNR and CDR2 is FQNEAQ (reference sequence). The CDR3 here is CASSLTSGGPTDTQYF. The CDR3 DNA reads as TGTGCCAGCAGCTTAACTAGCGGGGGCCCCACAGATACGCAGTATTTT.

The rearrangement links TRBV9 to TRBJ2-1, with 16 bases fitting TRBD2. The V gene end was trimmed by 3 bases and the J gene end by 2 bases; junction bases not matched to a gene: 8. Germline CDR1 and CDR2: SGDLS and YYNGEE. The CDR3 runs 19 residues. The CDR3 sequence is CASSDSPGLAGGAYNEQFF. The CDR3 DNA is TGTGCCAGCAGCGACAGCCCGGGACTAGCGGGGGGGGCCTACAATGAGCAGTTCTTC.

The chain links TRBV5-1 to TRBJ2-2, with unresolved D. The CDR3 spans 12 residues. V shed 2 bases and J shed 6 bases, with 5 bases lying between them. Germline V gene data show CDR1 as SGHRS and CDR2 as YFSETQ. CDR3 in DNA: TGCGCCAGCAGCTTCAGCGCCGGGGAGCTGTTTTTT. Its translation: CASSFSAGELFF.

This chain joins TRBV18 and TRBJ2-1; no reliable D call. CDR1 and CDR2 (germline): KGHSH, LQKENI. The CDR3 loop spans 15 amino acids. With 5 bases removed from V and 3 bases from J, the gap between germline ends came to 14 bases. The CDR3 protein is CASSERENYYNEQFF. For the CDR3, the DNA is TGTGCCAGCTCAGAAAGAGAAAATTACTACAATGAGCAGTTCTTC. Filled out from reference TRBV18 and TRBJ2-1, the complete variable domain reads NAGVMQNPRHLVRRRGQEARLRCSPMKGHSHVYWYRQLPEEGLKFMVYLQKENIIDESGMPKERFSAEFPKEGPSILRIQQVVRGDSAAYFCASSERENYYNEQFFGPGTRLTVL.

The V gene is TRBV10-3, the J gene TRBJ2-2; 10 bases fit TRBD1. This CDR3 spans 15 amino acids. CDR1 and CDR2 from the germline V gene are ENHRY and SYGVKD. Trimming at V came to 10 bases and at J to 6 bases, leaving 11 bases not matched to a gene. The CDR3: CATTPQTGGPGELFF. The CDR3 DNA follows: TGTGCCACCACCCCCCAGACAGGGGGCCCCGGGGAGCTGTTTTTT.

This chain links TRBV11-1 with TRBJ1-1; the D is unclear. V shed 5 bases and J shed 3 bases, with 13 bases lying between them. CDR3 length equals 14 residues. Looked up from germline, CDR1 is SGHAT and CDR2 is FQDESV (reference sequence). CDR3 region: CASSIYHGDTEAFF. The DNA of the CDR3 is TGTGCCAGCAGCATATACCACGGAGACACTGAAGCTTTCTTT.

Only one count was recorded for this clone. The chain couples TRBV27 to TRBJ2-1; 12 bases agree with TRBD2. Germline V gene lookup returns CDR1 MNHEY and CDR2 SMNVEV (reference sequence). The CDR3 sequence is 16 residues long. After removal of 4 bases from V and 7 bases from J, the junction contained 8 bases not matched to a gene. As DNA, the CDR3 is TGTGCCAGCAGTTCTCTAGCGGGAGGGACGGGGAATGAGCAGTTCTTC. Translating gives CASSSLAGGTGNEQFF.

This rearrangement joins TRBV7-9 to TRBJ1-5, with D tentatively TRBD1 (5 bases). Germline CDR1 reads SEHNR; CDR2 reads FQNEAQ (reference sequence). The CDR3 covers 14 residues. V was clipped by 1 base and J by 6 bases, with 10 bases between them. CDR3: CASSLGRRGQPQHF. The CDR3, as DNA: TGTGCCAGCAGCTTAGGTCGGAGGGGTCAGCCCCAGCATTTT.